The 2 T cell receptor beta chains below come from one sample, sequenced in a study of identical twins. TCRdb called the 5' RACE reads again in MiXCR, with one record for every CDR3 protein. In the table there are fewer than 900,000 distinct CDR3 sequences, less than 25% of which are singletons. These data also featured in a second study, about T cells expressing NK-cell markers.

The sample consisted of PBMCs. Receptor source: a woman in her late teens or twenties in good health.

V and J are TRBV12-3 or TRBV12-4 and TRBJ2-1; D might be TRBD2 (5 bases). The CDR3 contains 15 residues. V was shortened by 6 bases and J by 0 bases, with 12 bases between the two germline ends. The CDR3 region has the DNA TGTGCCAGCAGAAAAGGACTGATCTCCTACAATGAGCAGTTCTTC. Translated: CASRKGLISYNEQFF.

The chain uses TRBV6-1 and TRBJ2-1; D may be TRBD2 (6 bases). From germline, CDR1 is MNHNS and CDR2 SASEGT. With 7 bases removed from V and 5 bases from J, the gap between germline ends came to 12 bases. The CDR3 runs to 13 residues. In DNA, the CDR3 is TGTGCCAGCATCCAGGCGGGAAACAATGAGCAGTTCTTC. It specifies CASIQAGNNEQFF.